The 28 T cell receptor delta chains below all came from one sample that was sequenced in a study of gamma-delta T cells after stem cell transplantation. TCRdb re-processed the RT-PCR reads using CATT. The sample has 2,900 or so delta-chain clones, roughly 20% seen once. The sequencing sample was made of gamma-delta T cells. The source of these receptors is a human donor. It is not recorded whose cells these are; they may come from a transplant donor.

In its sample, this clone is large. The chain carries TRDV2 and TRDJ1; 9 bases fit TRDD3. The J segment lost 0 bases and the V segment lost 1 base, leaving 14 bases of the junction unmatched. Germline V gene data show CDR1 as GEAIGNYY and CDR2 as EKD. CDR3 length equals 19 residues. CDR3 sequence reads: CACDTRPDTGGAYTDKLIF. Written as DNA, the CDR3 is TGTGCCTGTGACACACGTCCCGATACTGGGGGAGCGTACACCGATAAACTCATCTTT.

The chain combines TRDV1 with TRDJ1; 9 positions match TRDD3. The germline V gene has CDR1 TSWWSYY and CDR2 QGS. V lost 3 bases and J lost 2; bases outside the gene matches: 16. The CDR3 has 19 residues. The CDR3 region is CALGEDMQTGGKATDKLIF. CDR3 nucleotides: TGTGCTCTTGGGGAGGATATGCAAACTGGGGGAAAGGCAACCGATAAACTCATCTTT.

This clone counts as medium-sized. CDR3 residues: CAASLPARFPGPYTDKLIF. CDR3 DNA: TGTGCAGCAAGCCTACCGGCCCGCTTCCCAGGGCCGTACACCGATAAACTCATCTTT. This sequence joins TRAV29/DV5 and TRDJ1, with TRDD2 as a possible D gene (5 bases). This CDR3 has 19 residues. In germline, CDR1 is NSMFDY, CDR2 ISSIKDK. V lost 1 base to trimming and J lost 0 bases, with 25 bases between them.

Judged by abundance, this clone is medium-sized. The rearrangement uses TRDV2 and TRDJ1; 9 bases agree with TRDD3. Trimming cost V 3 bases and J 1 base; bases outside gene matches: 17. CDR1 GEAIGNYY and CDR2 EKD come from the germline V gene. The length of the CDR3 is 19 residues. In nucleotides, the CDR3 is TGTGCCTGTGACTCCCCCTTTACTGGGGGAACCGGGGGCACCGATAAACTCATCTTT. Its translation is CACDSPFTGGTGGTDKLIF.

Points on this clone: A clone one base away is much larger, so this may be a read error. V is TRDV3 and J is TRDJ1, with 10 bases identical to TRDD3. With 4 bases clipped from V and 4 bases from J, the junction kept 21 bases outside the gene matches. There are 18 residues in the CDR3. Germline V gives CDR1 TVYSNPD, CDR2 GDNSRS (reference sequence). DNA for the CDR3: TGTGCCTCACTCCGTCCTCGGGGGATACGTATTAACTGCGATAAACTCATCTTT. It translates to CASLRPRGIRINCDKLIF.

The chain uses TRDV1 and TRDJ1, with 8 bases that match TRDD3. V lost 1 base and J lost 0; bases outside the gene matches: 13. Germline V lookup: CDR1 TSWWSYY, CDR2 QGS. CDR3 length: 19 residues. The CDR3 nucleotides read TGTGCTCTTGGGGAACATCAGTCCGTGGGGGATCCCAACACCGATAAACTCATCTTT. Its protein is CALGEHQSVGDPNTDKLIF.

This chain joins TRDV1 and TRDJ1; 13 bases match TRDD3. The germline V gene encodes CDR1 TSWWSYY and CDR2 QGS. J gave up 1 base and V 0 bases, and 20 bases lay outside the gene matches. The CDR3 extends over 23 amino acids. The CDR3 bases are TGTGCTCTTGGGGAACTCGGAGAGTGGACCCTCTTACTGGGGGATACGGCCACCGATAAACTCATCTTT. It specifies CALGELGEWTLLLGDTATDKLIF.

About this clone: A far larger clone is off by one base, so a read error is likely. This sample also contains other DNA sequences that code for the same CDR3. This chain's CDR3 is CALGELAFTLGDTRKLIF. DNA for the CDR3: TGTGCTCTTGGGGAACTAGCTTTTACGCTGGGGGATACGAGGAAACTCATCTTT. The rearrangement links TRDV1 to TRDJ1, with TRDD3 matching over 12 bases. V was pared by 0 bases and J by 8 bases, with 13 bases of the junction left unmatched. This CDR3 contains 18 residues. Germline CDR1 TSWWSYY, CDR2 QGS.

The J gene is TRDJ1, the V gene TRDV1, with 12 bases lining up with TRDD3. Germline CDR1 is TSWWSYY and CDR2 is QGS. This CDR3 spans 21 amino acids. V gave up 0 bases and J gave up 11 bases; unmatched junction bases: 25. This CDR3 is CALGELSVAFLRELGDTYLIF. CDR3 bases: TGTGCTCTTGGGGAACTATCAGTGGCCTTCCTACGGGAACTGGGGGATACTTACCTCATCTTT.

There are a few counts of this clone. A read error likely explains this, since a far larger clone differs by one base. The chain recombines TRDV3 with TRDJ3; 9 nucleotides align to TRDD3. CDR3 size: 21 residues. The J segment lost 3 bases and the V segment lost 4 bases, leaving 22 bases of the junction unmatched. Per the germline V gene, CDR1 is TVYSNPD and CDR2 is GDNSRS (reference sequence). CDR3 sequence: CASNESPPGDTHGWDTRQMFF. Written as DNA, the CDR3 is TGTGCCTCTAATGAATCTCCTCCCGGGGATACGCATGGCTGGGACACCCGACAGATGTTTTTC.

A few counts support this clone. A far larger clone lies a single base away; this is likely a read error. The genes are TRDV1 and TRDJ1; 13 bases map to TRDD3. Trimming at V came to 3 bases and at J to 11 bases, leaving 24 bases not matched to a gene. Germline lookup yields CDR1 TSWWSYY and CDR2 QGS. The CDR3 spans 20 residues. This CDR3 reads CALGDFPAGRTGGYGRKLIF. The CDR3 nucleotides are TGTGCTCTTGGGGACTTTCCTGCCGGTAGGACTGGGGGATACGGAAGGAAGCTCATCTTT.

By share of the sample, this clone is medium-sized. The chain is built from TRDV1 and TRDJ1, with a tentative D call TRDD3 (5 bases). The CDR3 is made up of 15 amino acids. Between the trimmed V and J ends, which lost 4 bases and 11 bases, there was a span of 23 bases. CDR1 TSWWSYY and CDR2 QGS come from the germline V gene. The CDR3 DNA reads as TGTGCTCTTGGGGTTCCGCCGAGGGACCCACCTGGGCTCATCTTT. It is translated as CALGVPPRDPPGLIF.

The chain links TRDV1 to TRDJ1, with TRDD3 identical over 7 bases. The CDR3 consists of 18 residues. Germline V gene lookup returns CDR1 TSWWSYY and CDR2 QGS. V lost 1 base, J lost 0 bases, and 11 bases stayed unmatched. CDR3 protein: CALGERGWDTMYTDKLIF. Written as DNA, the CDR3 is TGTGCTCTTGGGGAACGGGGGTGGGATACCATGTACACCGATAAACTCATCTTT.

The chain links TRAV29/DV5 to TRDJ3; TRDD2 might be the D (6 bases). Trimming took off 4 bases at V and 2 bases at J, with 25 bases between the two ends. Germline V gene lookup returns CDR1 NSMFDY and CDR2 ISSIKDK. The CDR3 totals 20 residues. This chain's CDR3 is CAAGARGGVLPAWDTRQMFF. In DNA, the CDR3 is TGTGCAGCAGGCGCGAGGGGGGGGGTCCTTCCCGCCTGGGACACCCGACAGATGTTTTTC. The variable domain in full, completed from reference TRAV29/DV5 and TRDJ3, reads DQQVKQNSPSLSVQEGRISILNCDYTNSMFDYFLWYKKYPAEGPTFLISISSIKDKNEDGRFTVFLNKSAKHLSLHIVPSQPGDSAVYFCAAGARGGVLPAWDTRQMFFGTGIKLFVEP.

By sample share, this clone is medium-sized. The CDR3 sequence is CALGEDRSLPTIGVPLIF. The DNA of the CDR3 is TGTGCTCTTGGGGAAGATCGGAGCCTTCCTACGATTGGGGTACCCCTGATCTTT. The genes are TRDV1 and TRDJ4; TRDD2 agrees at 9 bases. Trimming took 2 bases from V and 4 from J; bases not matched to a gene: 17. Germline loops: CDR1 TSWWSYY, CDR2 QGS. The CDR3 consists of 18 residues.

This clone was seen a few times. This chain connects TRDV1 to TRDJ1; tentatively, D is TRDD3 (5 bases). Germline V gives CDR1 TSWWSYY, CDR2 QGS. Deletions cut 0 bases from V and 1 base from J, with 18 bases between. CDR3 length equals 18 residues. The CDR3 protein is CALGELGLAGALTDKLIF. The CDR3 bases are TGTGCTCTTGGGGAACTGGGTCTTGCGGGGGCCCTCACCGATAAACTCATCTTT.

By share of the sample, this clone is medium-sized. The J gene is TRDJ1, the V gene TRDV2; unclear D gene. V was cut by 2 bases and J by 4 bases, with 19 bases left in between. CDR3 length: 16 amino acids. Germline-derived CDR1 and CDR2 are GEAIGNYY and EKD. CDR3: CACDKILFQGFDKLIF. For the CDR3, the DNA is TGTGCCTGTGACAAGATTCTCTTTCAGGGTTTCGATAAACTCATCTTT.

This CDR3 reads CALEIIYEDKLIF. CDR3 sequence (DNA): TGTGCTCTTGAGATCATTTACGAGGATAAACTCATCTTT. This rearrangement joins TRDV1 to TRDJ1; no reliable D call. V was pared by 7 bases and J by 5 bases, with 14 bases between. This CDR3 is built from 13 residues. Germline V gene data show CDR1 as TSWWSYY and CDR2 as QGS.

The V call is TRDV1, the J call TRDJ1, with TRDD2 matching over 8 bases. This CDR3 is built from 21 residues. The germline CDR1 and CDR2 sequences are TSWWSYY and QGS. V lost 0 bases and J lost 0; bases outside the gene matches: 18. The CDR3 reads CALGELRGLPKGPAYTDKLIF. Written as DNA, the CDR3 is TGTGCTCTTGGGGAACTAAGGGGCCTTCCTAAGGGACCGGCGTACACCGATAAACTCATCTTT.

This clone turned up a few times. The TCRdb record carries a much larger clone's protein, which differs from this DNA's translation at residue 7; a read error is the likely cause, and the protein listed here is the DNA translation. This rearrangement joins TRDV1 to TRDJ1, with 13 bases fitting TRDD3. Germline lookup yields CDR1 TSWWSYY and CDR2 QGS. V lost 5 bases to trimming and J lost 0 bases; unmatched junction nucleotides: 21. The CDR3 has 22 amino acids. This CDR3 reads CALGTKRRPFYWGIRNTDKLIF. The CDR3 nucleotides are TGTGCTCTTGGGACTAAGAGACGTCCCTTTTACTGGGGGATACGCAACACCGATAAACTCATCTTT.

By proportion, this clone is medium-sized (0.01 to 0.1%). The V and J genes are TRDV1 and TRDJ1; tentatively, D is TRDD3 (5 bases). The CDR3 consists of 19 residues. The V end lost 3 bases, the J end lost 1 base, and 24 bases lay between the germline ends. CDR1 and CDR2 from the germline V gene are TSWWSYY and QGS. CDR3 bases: TGTGCTCTTGGGGACAAACCCCGCCGGAAGGGGGTCTTCACCGATAAACTCATCTTT. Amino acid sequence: CALGDKPRRKGVFTDKLIF.

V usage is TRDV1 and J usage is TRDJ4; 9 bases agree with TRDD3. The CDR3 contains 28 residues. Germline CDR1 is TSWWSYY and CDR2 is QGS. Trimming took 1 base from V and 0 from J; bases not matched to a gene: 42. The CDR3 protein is CALGERDPPFPTPSRTGGEGSPARPLIF. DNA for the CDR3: TGTGCTCTTGGGGAACGAGACCCACCATTCCCAACTCCTTCTCGTACTGGGGGAGAGGGTTCCCCCGCCAGACCCCTGATCTTT.

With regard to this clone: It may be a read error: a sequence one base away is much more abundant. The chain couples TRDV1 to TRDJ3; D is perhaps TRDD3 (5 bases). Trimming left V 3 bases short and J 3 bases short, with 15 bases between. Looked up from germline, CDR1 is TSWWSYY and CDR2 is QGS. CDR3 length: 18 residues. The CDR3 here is CALGDRSGWIWDTRQMFF. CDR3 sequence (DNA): TGTGCTCTTGGGGACCGCTCTGGGTGGATCTGGGACACCCGACAGATGTTTTTC.

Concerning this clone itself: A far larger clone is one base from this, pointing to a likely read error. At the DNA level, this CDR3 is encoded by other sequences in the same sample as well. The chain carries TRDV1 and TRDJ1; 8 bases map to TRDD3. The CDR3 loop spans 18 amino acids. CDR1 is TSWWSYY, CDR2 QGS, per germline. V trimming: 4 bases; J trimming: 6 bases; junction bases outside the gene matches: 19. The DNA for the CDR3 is TGTGCTCTTGGGGTTCCCTCGGTACTAGGGGATACATTACATAAACTCATCTTT. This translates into CALGVPSVLGDTLHKLIF.

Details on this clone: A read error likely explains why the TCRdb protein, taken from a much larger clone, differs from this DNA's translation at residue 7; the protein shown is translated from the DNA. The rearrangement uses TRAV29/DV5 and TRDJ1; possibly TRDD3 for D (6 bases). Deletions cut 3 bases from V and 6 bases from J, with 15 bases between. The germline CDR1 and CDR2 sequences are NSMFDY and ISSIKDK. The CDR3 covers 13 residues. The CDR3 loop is CAAKLGNDHKLIF. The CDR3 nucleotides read TGTGCAGCAAAGCTGGGGAATGATCATAAACTCATCTTT.

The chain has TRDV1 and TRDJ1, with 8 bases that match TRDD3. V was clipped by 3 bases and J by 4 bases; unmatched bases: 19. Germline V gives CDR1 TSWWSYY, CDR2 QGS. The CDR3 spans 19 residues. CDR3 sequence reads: CALGEPVSRGISFGDKLIF. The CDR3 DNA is TGTGCTCTTGGGGAGCCAGTCTCAAGGGGGATATCTTTCGGCGATAAACTCATCTTT.

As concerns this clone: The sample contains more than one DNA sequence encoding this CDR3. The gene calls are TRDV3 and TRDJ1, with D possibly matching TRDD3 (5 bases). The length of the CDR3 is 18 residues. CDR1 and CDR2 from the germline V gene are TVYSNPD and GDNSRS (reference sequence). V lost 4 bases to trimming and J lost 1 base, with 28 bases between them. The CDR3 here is CAYPGRHKLWGTTDKLIF. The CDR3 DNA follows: TGTGCCTACCCAGGCCGACATAAGTTGTGGGGAACCACCGATAAACTCATCTTT.

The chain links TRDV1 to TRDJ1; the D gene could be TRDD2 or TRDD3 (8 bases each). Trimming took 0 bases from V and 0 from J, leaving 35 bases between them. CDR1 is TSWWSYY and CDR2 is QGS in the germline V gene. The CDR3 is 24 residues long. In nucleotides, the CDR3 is TGTGCTCTTGGGGAACTAGGGGGGCCTTCCTATGCCCGGCTGGGGGACCCGTACACCGATAAACTCATCTTT. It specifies CALGELGGPSYARLGDPYTDKLIF.